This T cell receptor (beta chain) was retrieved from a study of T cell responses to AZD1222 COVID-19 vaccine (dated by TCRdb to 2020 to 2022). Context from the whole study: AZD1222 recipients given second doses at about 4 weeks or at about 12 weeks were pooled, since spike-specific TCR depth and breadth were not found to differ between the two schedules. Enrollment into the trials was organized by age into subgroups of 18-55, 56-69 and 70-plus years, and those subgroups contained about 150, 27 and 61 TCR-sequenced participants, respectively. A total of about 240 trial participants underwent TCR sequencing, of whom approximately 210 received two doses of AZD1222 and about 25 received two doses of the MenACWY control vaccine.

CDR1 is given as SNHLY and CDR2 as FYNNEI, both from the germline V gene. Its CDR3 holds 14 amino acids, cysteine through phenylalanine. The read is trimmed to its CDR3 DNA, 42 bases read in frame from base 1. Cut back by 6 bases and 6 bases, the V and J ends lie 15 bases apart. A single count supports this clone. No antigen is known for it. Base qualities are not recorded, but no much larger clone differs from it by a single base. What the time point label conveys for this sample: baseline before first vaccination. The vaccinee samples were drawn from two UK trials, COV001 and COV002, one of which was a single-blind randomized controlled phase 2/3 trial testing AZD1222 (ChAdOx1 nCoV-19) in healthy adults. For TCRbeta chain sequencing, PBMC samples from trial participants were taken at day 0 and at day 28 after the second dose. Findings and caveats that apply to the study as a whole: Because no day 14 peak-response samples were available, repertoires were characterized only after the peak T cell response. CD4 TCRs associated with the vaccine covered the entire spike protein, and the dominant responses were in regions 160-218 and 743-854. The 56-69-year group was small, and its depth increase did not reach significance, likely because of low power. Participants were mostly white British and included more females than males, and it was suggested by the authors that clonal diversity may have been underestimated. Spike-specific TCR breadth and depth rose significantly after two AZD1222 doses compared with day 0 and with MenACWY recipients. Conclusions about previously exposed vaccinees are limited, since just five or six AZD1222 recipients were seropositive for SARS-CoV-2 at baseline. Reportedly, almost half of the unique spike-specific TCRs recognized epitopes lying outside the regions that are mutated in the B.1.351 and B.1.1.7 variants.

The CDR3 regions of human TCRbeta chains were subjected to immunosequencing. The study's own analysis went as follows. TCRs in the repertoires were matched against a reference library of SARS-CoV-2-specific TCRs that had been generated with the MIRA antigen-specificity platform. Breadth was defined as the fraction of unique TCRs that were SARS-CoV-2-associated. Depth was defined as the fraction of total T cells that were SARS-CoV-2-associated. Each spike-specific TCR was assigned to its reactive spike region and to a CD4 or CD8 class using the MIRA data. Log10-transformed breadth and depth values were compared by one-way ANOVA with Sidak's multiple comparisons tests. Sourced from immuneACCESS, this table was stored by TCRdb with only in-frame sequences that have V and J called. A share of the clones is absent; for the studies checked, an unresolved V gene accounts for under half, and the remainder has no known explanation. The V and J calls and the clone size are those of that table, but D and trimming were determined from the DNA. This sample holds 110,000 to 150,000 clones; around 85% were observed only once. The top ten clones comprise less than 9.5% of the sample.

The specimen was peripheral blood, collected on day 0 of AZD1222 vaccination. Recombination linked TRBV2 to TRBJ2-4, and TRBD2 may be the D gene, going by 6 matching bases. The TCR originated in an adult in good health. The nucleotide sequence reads TGTGCCAGCAGCGAGAGCCGACTAGTAAACATTCAGTACTTC. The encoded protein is CASSESRLVNIQYF. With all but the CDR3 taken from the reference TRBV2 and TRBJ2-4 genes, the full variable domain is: EPEVTQTPSHQVTQMGQEVILRCVPISNHLYFYWYRQILGQKVEFLVSFYNNEISEKSEIFDDQFSVERPDGSNFTLKIRSTKLEDSAMYFCASSESRLVNIQYFGAGTRLSVL.